Presented here are 13 T cell receptor beta chains from one specimen sequenced in a study of blood T cell repertoires in COVID-19. TCRdb's copy holds only in-frame clones and misses some; the assay was immunoSEQ multiplex PCR. Here the sample spans about 250,000 clones, about 85% being singletons. The sequenced sample was peripheral blood. Source of these receptors: a human donor with COVID-19, enrolled during active disease. The donor label of this sample is uncertain.

This chain connects TRBV29-1 to TRBJ1-1; no reliable D call. CDR3 length: 14 amino acids. Trimming removed 7 bases at V and 0 bases at J, with 15 bases between. The germline gives CDR1 SQVTM, CDR2 ANQGSEA. This CDR3 is CSAPSEGLNTEAFF. The CDR3 region has the DNA TGCAGCGCTCCCTCGGAGGGCTTGAACACTGAAGCTTTCTTT.

The rearrangement links TRBV6-5 to TRBJ1-3; D not resolved. The CDR3 length is 13 residues. Trimming left V 8 bases short and J 4 bases short, with 12 bases between. Per the germline V gene, CDR1 is MNHEY and CDR2 is SVGAGI. The CDR3 sequence: CASQSTVGNTIYF. The CDR3 DNA sequence: TGTGCCAGCCAGAGTACAGTCGGAAACACCATATATTTT.

The V call is TRBV19, the J call TRBJ2-2; D might be TRBD2 (6 bases). The germline V and J ends were trimmed by 6 bases and 4 bases, with 15 bases remaining between them. CDR3 length: 15 residues. The germline CDR1 and CDR2 sequences are LNHDA and SQIVND (reference sequence). The DNA of the CDR3 is TGTGCCAGTAGAGGAGGGAAATGGGTCACCGGGGAGCTGTTTTTT. This sequence encodes CASRGGKWVTGELFF. The entire variable domain, with the rest obtained from reference TRBV19 and TRBJ2-2, is as follows: DGGITQSPKYLFRKEGQNVTLSCEQNLNHDAMYWYRQDPGQGLRLIYYSQIVNDFQKGDIAEGYSVSREKKESFPLTVTSAQKNPTAFYLCASRGGKWVTGELFFGEGSRLTVL.

V gene TRBV9 combines with J gene TRBJ2-7; tentative D call: TRBD2 (6 bases). Looked up from germline, CDR1 is SGDLS and CDR2 is YYNGEE. CDR3 size: 14 residues. Deletions cut 0 bases from V and 3 bases from J, with 10 bases between. Here the CDR3 reads CASSVEGLYYEQYF. CDR3 DNA: TGTGCCAGCAGCGTAGAGGGACTCTACTACGAGCAGTACTTC.

The chain recombines TRBV18 with TRBJ2-7, with a tentative D call TRBD2 (5 bases). The V end lost 2 bases, the J end lost 7 bases, and 9 bases lay between the germline ends. Germline V gives CDR1 KGHSH, CDR2 LQKENI. The CDR3 sequence is 12 residues long. CDR3 DNA: TGTGCCAGCTCACCAGCCGGGGAAGAGCAGTACTTC. Its protein product is CASSPAGEEQYF.

The chain is built from TRBV3-1 (or the pseudogene TRBV3-2) and TRBJ1-3, with TRBD1 matching over 7 bases. The CDR3 contains 15 residues. With 1 base clipped from V and 1 base from J, the junction kept 1 base outside the gene matches. Germline CDR1 LGHDT, CDR2 YNNKEL (reference sequence). CDR3 DNA: TGTGCCAGCAGCCAAGGGGACAGTTCTGGAAACACCATATATTTT. Protein: CASSQGDSSGNTIYF.

The V gene is TRBV5-1, the J gene TRBJ1-1, with TRBD1 matching 7 bases. CDR3 length: 14 amino acids. Germline trimming cut 2 bases from V and 8 bases from J; bases unmatched to any gene: 9. Germline CDR1 SGHRS, CDR2 YFSETQ. In DNA form, the CDR3 reads TGCGCCAGCAGCTTTGCGGGACAGCAGGGAGAAGCTTTCTTT. As protein: CASSFAGQQGEAFF.

The chain is built from TRBV30 and TRBJ2-1, with 9 bases identical to TRBD2. V shed 8 bases and J 9 bases; nucleotides not matched to a gene: 17. The CDR3 loop spans 15 amino acids. Germline CDR1 GTSNPN, CDR2 SVGIG (reference sequence). The CDR3 bases are TGTGCCCGAGGGGGCTCTAGCGGGATTGTCGGTGAGCAGTTCTTC. Its protein product is CARGGSSGIVGEQFF.

This chain connects TRBV19 to TRBJ2-7; 7 bases are a match to TRBD1. In germline, CDR1 is LNHDA, CDR2 SQIVND (reference sequence). The CDR3 has 13 amino acids. The trim removed 5 bases at V and 2 bases at J, leaving 3 bases unmatched. The CDR3 DNA reads as TGTGCCAGTAGTGGACAGGCGACCTACGAGCAGTACTTC. Translated: CASSGQATYEQYF.

This sequence joins TRBV7-2 and TRBJ1-4; D perhaps matches TRBD1 (5 bases). Trimming took off 4 bases at V and 7 bases at J, with 10 bases between the two ends. Germline V gene data show CDR1 as SGHTA and CDR2 as FQGNSA. The CDR3 has 13 residues. CDR3 sequence reads: CASSSDGGEKLFF. DNA for the CDR3: TGTGCCAGCAGCTCCGACGGGGGTGAAAAACTGTTTTTT. Full variable domain (rest looked up from reference TRBV7-2 and TRBJ1-4): GAGVSQSPSNKVTEKGKDVELRCDPISGHTALYWYRQSLGQGLEFLIYFQGNSAPDKSGLPSDRFSAERTGGSVSTLTIQRTQQEDSAVYLCASSSDGGEKLFFGSGTQLSVL.

On this clone itself: This sample also contains other DNA sequences that code for the same CDR3. This chain joins TRBV7-2 and TRBJ2-5; 8 bases agree with TRBD2. The CDR3 loop spans 14 amino acids. Germline CDR1 is SGHTA and CDR2 is FQGNSA. The junction had 3 bases not matched to a gene; V was cut back by 2 bases and J by 4 bases. CDR3: CASSLWAGGETQYF. CDR3 nucleotide sequence: TGTGCCAGCAGCTTATGGGCGGGAGGAGAGACCCAGTACTTC.

This chain uses TRBV4-3 with TRBJ2-7; 10 bases match TRBD1. The CDR3 is 15 residues long. V gave up 4 bases and J gave up 6 bases; unmatched junction bases: 9. Per germline, CDR1 LGHNA and CDR2 YSLEER. The CDR3 DNA is TGCGCCAGCAGCCGAGATCCGGGACAGGGGTTCGAGCAGTACTTC. This codes for CASSRDPGQGFEQYF.

V usage is TRBV6-5 and J usage is TRBJ2-7; 11 nucleotides align to TRBD2. Per the germline V gene, CDR1 is MNHEY and CDR2 is SVGAGI. V dropped 2 bases and J dropped 4; count of bases not matched to a gene: 4. The CDR3 covers 15 residues. The CDR3, as DNA: TGTGCCAGCAGTTACGGAGGGACTAGCGGTTACGAGCAGTACTTC. The encoded protein is CASSYGGTSGYEQYF.